This T cell receptor (beta chain) was sequenced for a study of blood T cells in healthy people across ages. The CDR3 extends over 14 amino acids. J was trimmed by 8 bases and V by 5 bases; bases with no gene match: 9. The V gene's germline CDR1 is MNHEY and CDR2 SMNVEV (reference sequence). Together with a sample-barcoded 5' primer, a J-beta primer mix was included in a second PCR lasting about 7 to 12 cycles. TCRdb processed the 5' RACE reads anew with MiXCR; each CDR3 protein has one entry. The sample includes 700,000 to 950,000 distinct CDR3 sequences, approximately 43% seen only once; the top ten take 20% to 25%.

The specimen sequenced was blood. The chain uses TRBV27 and TRBJ2-1; 7 bases agree with TRBD1. The origin of this receptor is a woman aged 60-75 years in good health. The CDR3 loop reads CASSAGQELYEQFF. The CDR3 DNA follows: TGTGCCAGCAGTGCAGGACAGGAGCTCTATGAGCAGTTCTTC.